The TCR beta chain under discussion was sequenced for a study of blood T cell repertoires in COVID-19. The overall study: PBMCs, B-cell-depleted T cells, or T cells provided the cDNA or gDNA that made up the material.

Clones were read by immunoSEQ multiplex PCR, and TCRdb kept only the in-frame ones, dropping some. The sample records more than 250,000 clones, approximately 88% being singletons. The TCR sequence derives from a human donor in a cohort sampled during active COVID-19. What was sequenced was peripheral blood.

This CDR3 is CASSLERGVGTAYGYTF. The CDR3 coding sequence is TGTGCCAGCAGTTTAGAGAGGGGTGTTGGGACAGCTTATGGCTACACCTTC. The chain has TRBV28 and TRBJ1-2; 7 bases are shared with TRBD1. After removal of 2 bases from V and 5 bases from J, the junction contained 14 bases not matched to a gene. CDR1 and CDR2 (germline): MDHEN, SYDVKM. The CDR3 extends over 17 amino acids.